The present entry profiles one TCR beta chain with its context. This specimen comes from a study of OX40 agonist ivuxolimab in advanced cancers. About the study: Patient treatment consisted of intravenous ivuxolimab administration every 2 weeks at 0.01 to 10 mg/kg. Patients undergoing dose escalation presented with hepatocellular carcinoma, melanoma, renal cell or head and neck cancer.

The CDR3 contains 14 residues. The V gene end was trimmed by 4 bases and the J gene end by 3 bases; junction bases not matched to a gene: 3. CDR1 and CDR2 from the germline V gene are LNHDA and SQIVND (reference sequence). TCRdb's copy holds only in-frame clones and misses some; the assay was immunoSEQ multiplex PCR. Of tens of thousands of clones in the sample, more than 70% were seen once. The clonotype comes from an adult with an advanced solid tumor such as melanoma, head and neck, liver or kidney cancer. The chain has TRBV19 and TRBJ2-7; 10 nucleotides match TRBD1. The specimen comprised CD4+ or CD8+ T cells sorted from blood, sampled in a trial of the OX40 agonist ivuxolimab. The chain's CDR3 is CASSTGTGDYEQYF. The CDR3 DNA sequence: TGTGCCAGTAGTACGGGGACAGGGGACTACGAGCAGTACTTC.